Included here is one T cell receptor (beta chain) sequence, with context. Its matching antigen is unknown. The source of the sample is a study of cytomegalovirus exposure and HLA in healthy donors. Study-level information: The roughly 130 validation repertoires, a later analysis reported, used the same platform as the roughly 650 repertoires from the first cohort. Study-wide results and caveats: Researchers reported that a few CMV-associated chains were confirmed in vitro as CMV antigen-specific. The listing of fewer than 200 TCR beta chains classed them as cytomegalovirus-associated.

The donors were part of the roughly 130-subject validation cohort, which stood apart from the approximately 700-subject first cohort. CDR1 and CDR2 (germline): SGHAT, FQNNGV. The CDR3 runs to 11 residues. Between the trimmed V and J ends, which lost 9 bases and 3 bases, there was a span of 8 bases. Clones were read by immunoSEQ multiplex PCR, and TCRdb kept only the in-frame ones, dropping some. The repertoire holds tens of thousands of clones, with roughly 94% as singletons. Sample: PBMCs. This clonotype was obtained from a man aged 18 to 35 in good health and CMV-seropositive. The chain is built from TRBV11-2 and TRBJ2-5; D is uncertain. The CDR3 DNA sequence: TGTGCCAGTGCTAGAGAAGAGACCCAGTACTTC. Its protein product is CASAREETQYF.